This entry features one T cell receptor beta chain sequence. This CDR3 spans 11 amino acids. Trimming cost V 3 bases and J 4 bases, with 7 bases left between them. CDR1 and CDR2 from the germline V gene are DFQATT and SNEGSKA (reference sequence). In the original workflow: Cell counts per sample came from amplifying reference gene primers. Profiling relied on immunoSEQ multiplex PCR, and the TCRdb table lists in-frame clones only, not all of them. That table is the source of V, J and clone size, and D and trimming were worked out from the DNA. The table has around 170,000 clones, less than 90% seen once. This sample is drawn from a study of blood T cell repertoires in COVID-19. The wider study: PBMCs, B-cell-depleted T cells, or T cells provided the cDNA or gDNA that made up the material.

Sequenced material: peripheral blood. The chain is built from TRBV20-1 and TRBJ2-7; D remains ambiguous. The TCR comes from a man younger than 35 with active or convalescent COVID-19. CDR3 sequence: CSARAHYEQYF. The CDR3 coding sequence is TGCAGTGCTAGGGCCCATTACGAGCAGTACTTC.